The 19 T cell receptor beta chains below come from one sample, sequenced in a study of CD8+CD57+ T cells in acquired aplastic anemia. Patients included in sequencing had previously demonstrated CD8+CD57+ cell expansion by flow cytometry. Both TCR beta VDJ combination and CDR3 sequence profiling were carried out. Genomic DNA was the template for this profiling. TCRdb analysed the reads with MiXCR anew, one entry per CDR3 protein. Seen here are 160,000 or so distinct CDR3 sequences, around 50% observed once, and the top ten hold about 1.2%. Sequenced sample: sorted CD4+, CD8+, or CD8+CD57+ T cells (not recorded which) from PBMCs. The receptor set was obtained from a human donor with aplastic anemia.

As to this clonotype: This may arise from a read error, as a much more abundant clone is one base away. The J gene is TRBJ2-7, the V gene TRBV4-1; D tentatively reads TRBD1 or TRBD2 (5 bases each). The germline gives CDR1 MGHRA, CDR2 YSYEKL. CDR3 size: 15 residues. CDR3 in amino acids: CASCQDQRGWYEQYF. The CDR3, as DNA: TGCGCCAGCTGCCAAGATCAGAGGGGATGGTACGAGCAGTACTTC.

Note on this clonotype: This sequence may be a read error, since a much larger clone differs from it by one base. The chain combines TRBV5-4 with TRBJ2-1, with TRBD2 matching 14 bases. Unmatched junction bases numbered 5, after V lost 4 bases and J lost 5 bases. Germline V gene data show CDR1 as SGHNT and CDR2 as YYREEE (reference sequence). The CDR3 spans 16 residues. CDR3 amino acids: CASSLGLAGAHNEQFF. As DNA, the CDR3 is TGTGCCAGCAGCCTGGGACTAGCGGGGGCTCACAATGAGCAGTTCTTC.

This rearrangement joins TRBV10-1 to TRBJ2-4; tentative D call: TRBD1 (5 bases). V lost 9 bases to trimming and J lost 0 bases, with 9 bases between them. Per germline, CDR1 WNHNN and CDR2 SYGVQD (reference sequence). CDR3 length: 13 residues. CDR3 bases: TGCGCCAGAGACAGACTAGCCAAAAACATTCAGTACTTC. Translating it yields CARDRLAKNIQYF.

This clonotype has more than one count but fewer than ten. V usage is TRBV7-3 and J usage is TRBJ2-7; no clear D. Germline V CDR1 and CDR2: SGHTA, FQGTGA. The germline V and J ends were trimmed by 4 bases and 2 bases, with 12 bases remaining between them. The length of the CDR3 is 14 residues. The chain's CDR3 is CASSSGLGPYEQYF. The CDR3 DNA reads as TGTGCCAGCAGCTCGGGTCTTGGGCCCTACGAGCAGTACTTC.

Comment on this clonotype: A much larger clone lies one base from this, so it may be a read error. This chain uses TRBV6-5 with TRBJ1-1; 7 positions match TRBD1. V dropped 0 bases and J dropped 11; count of bases not matched to a gene: 6. Germline CDR1 is MNHEY and CDR2 is SVGAGI. CDR3 length: 13 amino acids. CDR3 region: CASSYSAGGVAFF. The CDR3 coding sequence is TGTGCCAGCAGTTACTCGGCAGGGGGGGTCGCTTTCTTT.

V is TRBV25-1 and J is TRBJ1-4, with a tentative D call TRBD1 (5 bases). The germline CDR1 and CDR2 sequences are MGHDK and SYGVNS. This CDR3 spans 15 amino acids. Trimming pared 3 bases from V and 0 bases from J, leaving 8 bases between. The DNA of the CDR3 is TGTGCCAGCAGTGATCTGGGGCCAACTAATGAAAAACTGTTTTTT. Its protein product is CASSDLGPTNEKLFF.

This clonotype was picked up many times. The V call is TRBV20-1, the J call TRBJ1-2; D not certain. This CDR3 is built from 12 residues. Germline-derived CDR1 and CDR2 are DFQATT and SNEGSKA (reference sequence). V dropped 8 bases and J dropped 1 base, with 11 bases sitting between them. For the CDR3, the DNA is TGCAGTCCATGGACTCTTAACTATGGCTACACCTTC. It is translated as CSPWTLNYGYTF.

Many counts were recorded for this clonotype. The chain recombines TRBV5-4 with TRBJ2-4; 7 bases fit TRBD2. The germline gives CDR1 SGHNT, CDR2 YYREEE (reference sequence). With 4 bases clipped from V and 4 bases from J, the junction kept 5 bases outside the gene matches. The CDR3 totals 14 residues. CDR3 region: CASSPLGGKNIQYF. In DNA, the CDR3 is TGTGCCAGCAGCCCTCTGGGAGGGAAAAACATTCAGTACTTC.

The rearrangement joins TRBV13 to TRBJ1-2, with D perhaps matching TRBD1 (5 bases). The CDR3 contains 15 residues. The V and J ends lost 4 bases and 3 bases respectively, with 15 bases between them. Looked up from germline, CDR1 is PRHDT and CDR2 is FYEKMQ (reference sequence). The CDR3 region has the DNA TGTGCCAGCAGCTCAAGAGGACAAGTGGACTATGGCTACACCTTC. Its translation is CASSSRGQVDYGYTF.

Of note for this clonotype: A much larger clonotype is one base distant, so this may be a read error. The rearrangement uses TRBV6-1 and TRBJ1-1, with D perhaps matching TRBD1 (6 bases). The length of the CDR3 is 13 residues. CDR1 is MNHNS, CDR2 SASEGT, per germline. In DNA form, the CDR3 reads TGTGCCAGCAGTGCAGGGCGGGGGGCTGAAGCTTCCTTT. This translates into CASSAGRGAEASF.

The chain's CDR3 is CAIRTGAANTGELFF. CDR3 nucleotides: TGTGCCATCAGGACAGGGGCCGCGAACACCGGGGAGCTGTTTTTT. V usage is TRBV10-3 and J usage is TRBJ2-2; 8 bases map to TRBD1. The CDR3 contains 15 residues. The ends lost 6 bases at V and 0 bases at J; junction bases unmatched: 3. The germline gives CDR1 ENHRY, CDR2 SYGVKD.

With regard to this clonotype: The conserved final phenylalanine or tryptophan is absent from the CDR3, which likely points to a read error. The DNA for the CDR3 is TGTGCCACCAGCAGAATCTATGGGGGGGAAGAGACCCAGTACTCC. Protein sequence: CATSRIYGGEETQYS. The gene calls are TRBV15 and TRBJ2-5; 7 bases align to TRBD2. CDR1 and CDR2 (germline): LNHNV, YYDKDF (reference sequence). The CDR3 is made up of 15 amino acids. V lost 2 bases and J lost 3; bases outside the gene matches: 6.

Notes on this clonotype: It may be a read error: a sequence one base away is much more abundant. The chain links TRBV12-3 or TRBV12-4 to TRBJ2-1; 10 bases agree with TRBD2. This CDR3 has 16 amino acids. The V gene end was trimmed by 0 bases and the J gene end by 5 bases; junction bases not matched to a gene: 4. This CDR3 is CASSLALAGSNNEQFF. CDR3 bases: TGTGCCAGCAGTTTAGCACTAGCGGGGTCTAACAATGAGCAGTTCTTC.

The chain joins TRBV20-1 to TRBJ2-1; D is ambiguous. This CDR3 contains 13 residues. The V gene's germline CDR1 is DFQATT and CDR2 SNEGSKA (reference sequence). Between the trimmed V and J ends, which lost 3 bases and 2 bases, there was a span of 8 bases. As DNA, the CDR3 is TGCAGTGCTAGTCTAGGGACCTACAATGAGCAGTTCTTC. It translates to CSASLGTYNEQFF.

V gene TRBV20-1 combines with J gene TRBJ2-5; TRBD2 matches at 8 bases. Germline lookup yields CDR1 DFQATT and CDR2 SNEGSKA (reference sequence). This CDR3 comprises 15 residues. After removal of 7 bases from V and 1 base from J, the junction contained 11 bases not matched to a gene. CDR3: CSGVRQRGFQETQYF. For the CDR3, the DNA is TGCAGTGGGGTTCGGCAGCGGGGGTTCCAAGAGACCCAGTACTTC.

The V gene is TRBV24-1, the J gene TRBJ2-7, with 10 bases that match TRBD1. Germline V lookup: CDR1 KGHDR, CDR2 SFDVKD. The CDR3 is 13 residues long. J gave up 1 base and V 11 bases, and 4 bases lay outside the gene matches. CDR3 in DNA: TGTGCCAGCCGGACAGGGGGGTCCTACGAGCAGTACTTC. Its translation: CASRTGGSYEQYF.

This clonotype has more than one count but fewer than ten. The rearrangement uses TRBV15 and TRBJ2-7, with D hard to call. The CDR3 has 12 residues. The V gene lost 4 bases and the J gene lost 3 bases, with 7 bases spanning the gap. CDR1 is LNHNV, CDR2 YYDKDF, per germline (reference sequence). The CDR3 coding sequence is TGTGCCACCAGCAACAAGAACTACGAGCAGTACTTC. It translates to CATSNKNYEQYF.

The rearrangement joins TRBV6-5 to TRBJ2-5, with TRBD2 identical over 12 bases. This CDR3 is 17 amino acids long. Per germline, CDR1 MNHEY and CDR2 SVGAGI. V shed 4 bases and J 4 bases; nucleotides not matched to a gene: 10. CDR3 residues: CASSSPLAGGIRETQYF. CDR3 DNA sequence: TGTGCCAGCAGTTCCCCTCTAGCGGGGGGGATCCGAGAGACCCAGTACTTC.

CDR3 in DNA: TGTGCCAGCAGTGATCGCAGGGGGGCAGATACGCAGTATTTT. Its translation: CASSDRRGADTQYF. The chain is built from TRBV25-1 and TRBJ2-3; weak D call: TRBD1 (7 bases). Germline V lookup: CDR1 MGHDK, CDR2 SYGVNS. Trimming left V 3 bases short and J 4 bases short, with 11 bases between. The CDR3 consists of 14 residues.